This record covers a single T cell receptor (beta chain). Its antigen is undetermined. Germline CDR1 GTSNPN, CDR2 SVGIG (reference sequence). This CDR3 has 14 amino acids. V trimming: 0 bases; J trimming: 2 bases; junction bases outside the gene matches: 3. This entry is derived from a study of OX40 agonist ivuxolimab in advanced cancers. General observations from the study: Partial responders dosed at 0.1-3.0 mg/kg displayed clonal expansion ranking among the lowest. Expanded peripheral T cell antigen specificity was not determined.

Only in-frame clones appear in the TCRdb table, and some are missing; sequencing was by immunoSEQ multiplex PCR. The data contain tens of thousands of clones, 88% of them singletons. This rearrangement joins TRBV30 to TRBJ1-2; 7 bases align to TRBD1. The material was CD4+ or CD8+ T cells sorted from blood, obtained in a trial of the OX40 agonist ivuxolimab. The clonotype comes from an adult with an advanced solid tumor such as melanoma, head and neck, liver or kidney cancer. Written as DNA, the CDR3 is TGTGCCTGGAGTGTAACAGGGGAGAACTATGGCTACACCTTC. As protein: CAWSVTGENYGYTF.